This T cell receptor beta chain was obtained from a study of T cells in Graves' hyperthyroidism and ophthalmopathy. In this sample, this clonotype turned up a few times. Its matching antigen is unknown. PBMCs were collected from a 10 ml volume of fresh peripheral blood. Using RNA transcripts as the source, TCR beta CDR3 regions were amplified. RT-PCR in the first round (using the HTBI primer set) targeted the TCR CDR3. TCRdb ran MiXCR on the multiplex PCR reads and lists one entry per CDR3 protein. Among around 690,000 distinct CDR3 sequences listed, 15% to 20% were seen once. The study's findings and limits: A median about 6.5 months before onset, the model predicted ophthalmopathy.

The CDR3 is 15 amino acids. Trimming left V 6 bases short and J 9 bases short, with 21 bases between. The germline V gene encodes CDR1 MNHEY and CDR2 SVGEGT. The chain recombines TRBV6-2 or TRBV6-3 with TRBJ2-1; maybe TRBD2 (7 bases). The sample comprised blood. The TCR sequence derives from a middle-aged man with Graves' hyperthyroidism. The CDR3 sequence is CASRVRGNREGEQFF. DNA for the CDR3: TGTGCCAGCAGAGTTAGGGGGAACAGGGAGGGTGAGCAGTTCTTC.